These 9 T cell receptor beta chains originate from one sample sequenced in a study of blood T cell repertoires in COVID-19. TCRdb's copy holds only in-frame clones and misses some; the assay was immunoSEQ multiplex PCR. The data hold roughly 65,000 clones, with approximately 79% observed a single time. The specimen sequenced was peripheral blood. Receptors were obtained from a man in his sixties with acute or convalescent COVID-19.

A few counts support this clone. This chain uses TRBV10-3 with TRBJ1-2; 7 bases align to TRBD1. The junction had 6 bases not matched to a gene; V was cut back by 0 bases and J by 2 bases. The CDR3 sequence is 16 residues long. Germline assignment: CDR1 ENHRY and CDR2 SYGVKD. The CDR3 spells CAISESGGTANYGYTF. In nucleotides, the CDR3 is TGTGCCATCAGTGAGTCAGGGGGGACAGCAAACTATGGCTACACCTTC.

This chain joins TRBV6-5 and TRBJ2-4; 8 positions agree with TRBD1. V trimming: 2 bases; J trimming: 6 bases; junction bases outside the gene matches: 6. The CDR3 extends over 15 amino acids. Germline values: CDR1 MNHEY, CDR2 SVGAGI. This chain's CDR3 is CASSYGRGRGNIQYF. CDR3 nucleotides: TGTGCCAGCAGTTACGGCAGGGGGCGAGGAAACATTCAGTACTTC.

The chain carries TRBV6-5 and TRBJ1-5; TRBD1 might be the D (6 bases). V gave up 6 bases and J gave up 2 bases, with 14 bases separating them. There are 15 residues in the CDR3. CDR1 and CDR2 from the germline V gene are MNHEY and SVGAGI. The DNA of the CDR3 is TGTGCCAGCAGAGCGACAGGTTCCGGCAATCAGCCCCAGCATTTT. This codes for CASRATGSGNQPQHF.

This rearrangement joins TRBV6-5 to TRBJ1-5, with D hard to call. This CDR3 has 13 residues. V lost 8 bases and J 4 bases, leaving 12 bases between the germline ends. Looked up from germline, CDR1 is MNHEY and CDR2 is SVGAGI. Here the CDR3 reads CASRESGNQPQHF. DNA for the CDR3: TGTGCCAGCCGCGAGAGCGGTAATCAGCCCCAGCATTTT.

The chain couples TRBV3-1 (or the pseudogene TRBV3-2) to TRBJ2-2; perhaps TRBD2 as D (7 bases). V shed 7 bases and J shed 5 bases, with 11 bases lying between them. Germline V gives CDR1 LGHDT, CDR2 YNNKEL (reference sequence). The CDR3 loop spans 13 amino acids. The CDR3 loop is CASTGEGTGELFF. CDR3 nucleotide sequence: TGTGCCAGCACAGGGGAGGGAACCGGGGAGCTGTTTTTT.

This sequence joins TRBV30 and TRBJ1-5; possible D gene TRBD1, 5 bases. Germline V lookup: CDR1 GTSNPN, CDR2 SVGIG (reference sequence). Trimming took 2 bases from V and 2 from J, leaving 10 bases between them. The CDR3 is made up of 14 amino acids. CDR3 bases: TGTGCCTGGAGTAGGGGCGCGGGCAATCAGCCCCAGCATTTT. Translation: CAWSRGAGNQPQHF. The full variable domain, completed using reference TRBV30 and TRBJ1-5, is SQTIHQWPATLVQPVGSPLSLECTVEGTSNPNLYWYRQAAGRGLQLLFYSVGIGQISSEVPQNLSASRPQDRQFILSSKKLLLSDSGFYLCAWSRGAGNQPQHFGDGTRLSIL.

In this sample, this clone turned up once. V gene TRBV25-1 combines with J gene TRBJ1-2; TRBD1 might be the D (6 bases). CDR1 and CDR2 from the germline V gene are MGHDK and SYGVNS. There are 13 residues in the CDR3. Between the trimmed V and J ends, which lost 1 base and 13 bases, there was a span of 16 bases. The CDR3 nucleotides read TGTGCCAGCAGTGAATTGGCCCGGACAGAGATCACCTTC. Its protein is CASSELARTEITF.

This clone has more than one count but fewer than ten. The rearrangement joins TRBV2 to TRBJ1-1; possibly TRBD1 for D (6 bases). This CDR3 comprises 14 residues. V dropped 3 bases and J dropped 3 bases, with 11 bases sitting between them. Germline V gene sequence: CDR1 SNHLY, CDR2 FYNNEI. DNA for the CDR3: TGTGCCAGCAGTGACTGGGGGCTGGACACTGAAGCTTTCTTT. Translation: CASSDWGLDTEAFF. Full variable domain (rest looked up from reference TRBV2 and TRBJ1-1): EPEVTQTPSHQVTQMGQEVILRCVPISNHLYFYWYRQILGQKVEFLVSFYNNEISEKSEIFDDQFSVERPDGSNFTLKIRSTKLEDSAMYFCASSDWGLDTEAFFGQGTRLTVV.

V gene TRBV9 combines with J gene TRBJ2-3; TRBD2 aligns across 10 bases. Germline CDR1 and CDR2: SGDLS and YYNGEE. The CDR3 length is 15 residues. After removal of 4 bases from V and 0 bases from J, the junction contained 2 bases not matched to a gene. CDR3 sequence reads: CASSTSGESTDTQYF. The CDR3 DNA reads TGTGCCAGCAGCACTAGCGGGGAGAGCACAGATACGCAGTATTTT.